Below are 14 T cell receptor beta chains sequenced from a single sample in a study of shared clonotypes between healthy human individuals. CD45RO-negative, CCR7-selected cells formed the naive CD8 fraction, which excluded terminally differentiated effector memory CD45RA+ cells. Repertoires were generated with immunoSEQ multiplex PCR, while TCRdb's copy carries only in-frame clones and drops some. Altogether hundreds of thousands of clones are present, 95% to 96% being singletons, with the ten largest covering about 0.11%. Sequenced: naive CD8+ T cells sorted from blood. Receptors were obtained from a woman aged 25 to 45 in good health.

In regard to this clone: Other DNA sequences of this sample code for an identical CDR3. The chain has TRBV27 and TRBJ2-7; 12 nucleotides line up with TRBD1. From germline, CDR1 is MNHEY and CDR2 SMNVEV (reference sequence). The CDR3 sequence is 14 residues long. J lost 5 bases, V lost 6 bases, and 5 bases had no gene match. In DNA form, the CDR3 reads TGTGCCAGCAGCTCCGGGACAGGGGGCCACGAGCAGTACTTC. Translation: CASSSGTGGHEQYF.

Here the CDR3 DNA reads TGTGCCAGCAGTGACGGACTGCCTGGCTACACCTTC. Translating it yields CASSDGLPGYTF. V and J are TRBV6-1 and TRBJ1-2; no clear D. CDR1 and CDR2 from the germline V gene are MNHNS and SASEGT. CDR3 length: 12 amino acids. Trimming cost V 3 bases and J 7 bases, with 9 bases left between them.

The chain is built from TRBV27 and TRBJ2-1; 11 bases align to TRBD2. Per the germline V gene, CDR1 is MNHEY and CDR2 is SMNVEV (reference sequence). The CDR3 covers 21 residues. With 5 bases clipped from V and 2 bases from J, the junction kept 20 bases outside the gene matches. The CDR3 nucleotides are TGTGCCAGCAGTCCAGACCAACACAGGACTAGCGGGTTTACAGCCTACAATGAGCAGTTCTTC. Amino acids: CASSPDQHRTSGFTAYNEQFF.

The V and J genes are TRBV28 and TRBJ2-7, with a weak D call TRBD2 (5 bases). V was shortened by 5 bases and J by 5 bases, with 22 bases between the two germline ends. CDR1 is MDHEN, CDR2 SYDVKM, per germline. CDR3 size: 16 residues. CDR3: CASSPTGIGSANEQYF. CDR3 sequence (DNA): TGTGCCAGCAGTCCTACCGGAATAGGGAGCGCCAACGAGCAGTACTTC.

The chain employs TRBV7-9 and TRBJ1-4; D is ambiguous. The V and J ends lost 3 bases and 2 bases respectively, with 7 bases between them. Germline V CDR1 and CDR2: SEHNR, FQNEAQ (reference sequence). The CDR3 covers 14 residues. CDR3 bases: TGTGCCAGCAGCTTGGTATCCACTAATGAAAAACTGTTTTTT. It translates to CASSLVSTNEKLFF.

The J gene is TRBJ1-3, the V gene TRBV28; weak D call: TRBD1 (5 bases). The CDR3 length is 18 residues. Trimming cost V 6 bases and J 0 bases, with 21 bases left between them. Germline assignment: CDR1 MDHEN and CDR2 SYDVKM. Written as DNA, the CDR3 is TGTGCCAGCAGGCTCCGGGACTTCTCCACCACCTCTGGAAACACCATATATTTT. Its protein product is CASRLRDFSTTSGNTIYF.

The V gene is TRBV28, the J gene TRBJ2-5; 9 bases agree with TRBD2. V gave up 1 base and J gave up 5 bases; unmatched junction bases: 5. The CDR3 covers 15 residues. Germline assignment: CDR1 MDHEN and CDR2 SYDVKM. This CDR3 reads CASSLLMREGETQYF. As DNA, the CDR3 is TGTGCCAGCAGTTTATTAATGCGGGAGGGGGAGACCCAGTACTTC.

The chain couples TRBV19 to TRBJ1-2; 7 nucleotides line up with TRBD1. Germline-derived CDR1 and CDR2 are LNHDA and SQIVND (reference sequence). Trimming removed 7 bases from V and 0 bases from J; junction bases left unmatched: 20. The CDR3 covers 19 residues. CDR3 sequence (DNA): TGTGCCAGTACCTCTTTCCTTGGGGACAGTCGAAGTGCTAACTATGGCTACACCTTC. This sequence encodes CASTSFLGDSRSANYGYTF.

In this sample, this clone turned up once. This sample includes further DNA sequences coding for the same CDR3. This chain uses TRBV11-2 with TRBJ2-7; D uncertain. Trimming pared 0 bases from V and 4 bases from J, leaving 7 bases between. The length of the CDR3 is 13 residues. CDR1 and CDR2 (germline): SGHAT, FQNNGV. CDR3 in DNA: TGTGCCAGCAGCTTAGAAACAGATTACGAGCAGTACTTC. Amino acids: CASSLETDYEQYF.

The chain joins TRBV5-4 to TRBJ2-1; D is perhaps TRBD2 (6 bases). The CDR3 is 15 residues long. With 2 bases removed from V and 7 bases from J, the gap between germline ends came to 16 bases. Germline V gene lookup returns CDR1 SGHNT and CDR2 YYREEE (reference sequence). This CDR3 reads CASSFEGLGVNEQFF. CDR3 bases: TGTGCCAGCAGCTTTGAGGGACTGGGGGTGAATGAGCAGTTCTTC. Supplemented by reference TRBV5-4 and TRBJ2-1, the full variable domain reads ETGVTQSPTHLIKTRGQQVTLRCSSQSGHNTVSWYQQALGQGPQFIFQYYREEENGRGNFPPRFSGLQFPNYSSELNVNALELDDSALYLCASSFEGLGVNEQFFGPGTRLTVL.

The V gene is TRBV25-1, the J gene TRBJ2-1, with D perhaps TRBD1 (5 bases). CDR3 length: 14 amino acids. V lost 8 bases, J lost 1 base, and 12 bases lay in between. CDR1 and CDR2 (germline): MGHDK, SYGVNS. CDR3 in DNA: TGTGCCAGCGCTACAGGTCCTTCCTACAATGAGCAGTTCTTC. Amino acids: CASATGPSYNEQFF.

The chain is built from TRBV14 and TRBJ2-7; D is uncertain. The CDR3 runs 14 residues. Looked up from germline, CDR1 is SGHDN and CDR2 is FVKESK. V lost 3 bases, J lost 2 bases, and 11 bases lay in between. The CDR3 DNA follows: TGTGCCAGCAGCCAGATCGACTTAACCTACGAGCAGTACTTC. Translation: CASSQIDLTYEQYF.

J is TRBJ2-5 and V is TRBV5-8; D possibly matches TRBD1 or TRBD2 (5 bases each). The V end was cut by 1 base, the J end by 5 bases, with 24 bases between. From germline, CDR1 is SGHTS and CDR2 YDEGEE. The CDR3 runs to 18 residues. As DNA, the CDR3 is TGTGCCAGCAGCTTGCGAGGGGTAGCGCTTCCCGTCGAGGAGACCCAGTACTTC. Its translation is CASSLRGVALPVEETQYF.

V is TRBV9 and J is TRBJ1-1; D gene unclear. Trimming took off 3 bases at V and 5 bases at J, with 14 bases between the two ends. CDR1 is SGDLS, CDR2 YYNGEE, per germline. The CDR3 extends over 14 amino acids. CDR3 in DNA: TGTGCCAGCAGCGCCGGACTGGGAAGGACTGAAGCTTTCTTT. Protein product: CASSAGLGRTEAFF.